The 9 T cell receptor beta chains below come from one sample, sequenced in a study of blood T cell repertoires in COVID-19. Method: immunoSEQ multiplex PCR; TCRdb's copy keeps in-frame clones and lacks some. This table holds hundreds of thousands of clones, about nine tenths found once. Sample: peripheral blood. The receptors were gathered from a woman in her thirties with COVID-19, enrolled during active disease.

This clone was counted only a few times. The V call is TRBV2, the J call TRBJ1-2; 9 bases line up with TRBD1. CDR1 and CDR2 (germline): SNHLY, FYNNEI. The CDR3 has 16 amino acids. Trimming removed 6 bases from V and 4 bases from J; junction bases left unmatched: 12. The CDR3 bases are TGTGCCAGCAGGGGGGGACAGGGTCGACCTCCCTATGGCTACACCTTC. Protein product: CASRGGQGRPPYGYTF.

This clone has just a few counts. CDR3 amino acids: CASSIEGGRRNIQYF. CDR3 in DNA: TGTGCCAGTAGTATAGAGGGGGGTCGACGGAACATTCAGTACTTC. This chain joins TRBV19 and TRBJ2-4; TRBD2 might be the D (6 bases). The CDR3 is 15 residues long. V dropped 0 bases and J dropped 7 bases, with 13 bases sitting between them. Germline V gene lookup returns CDR1 LNHDA and CDR2 SQIVND (reference sequence).

The rearrangement joins TRBV5-1 to TRBJ1-3, with 7 bases fitting TRBD1. V was clipped by 4 bases and J by 0 bases; unmatched bases: 7. This CDR3 region has 16 residues. Germline-derived CDR1 and CDR2 are SGHRS and YFSETQ. CDR3 region: CASSVGQSNSGNTIYF. CDR3 in DNA: TGCGCCAGCAGCGTGGGACAGAGCAACTCTGGAAACACCATATATTTT.

Concerning this clone: The junction departs from the called germline gene at one end, perhaps through a read error. The rearrangement joins TRBV12-3 or TRBV12-4 to TRBJ2-7; D may be TRBD2 (6 bases). CDR3 length equals 12 residues. The DNA for the CDR3 is TGTGCCAGCAGTTTTGATGGGACTTCGAGGGACTTC. Protein sequence: CASSFDGTSRDF.

J is TRBJ2-3 and V is TRBV4-3, with TRBD2 matching 8 bases. This CDR3 has 19 amino acids. The J segment lost 1 base and the V segment lost 0 bases, leaving 12 bases of the junction unmatched. Germline V lookup: CDR1 LGHNA, CDR2 YSLEER. Here the CDR3 reads CASSQDLVGVTSGTDTQYF. DNA for the CDR3: TGCGCCAGCAGCCAAGATCTCGTGGGCGTGACTAGCGGCACAGATACGCAGTATTTT.

This clone was seen only a few times. V is TRBV7-2 and J is TRBJ2-3, with 12 nucleotides matching TRBD1. Germline CDR1 is SGHTA and CDR2 is FQGNSA. V trimming: 5 bases; J trimming: 4 bases; junction bases outside the gene matches: 10. This CDR3 has 17 residues. CDR3 loop: CASSVRAGQGAADTQYF. The DNA of the CDR3 is TGTGCCAGCAGCGTCCGGGCGGGACAGGGGGCTGCAGATACGCAGTATTTT.

The CDR3: CASSPGGNQPQHF. DNA for the CDR3: TGCGCCAGCAGCCCAGGCGGGAATCAGCCCCAGCATTTT. The chain combines TRBV4-1 with TRBJ1-5; the D is unclear. The CDR3 length is 13 residues. V was clipped by 4 bases and J by 4 bases, with 8 bases between them. Germline lookup yields CDR1 MGHRA and CDR2 YSYEKL.

This clone has just one count. The chain has TRBV5-4 and TRBJ2-7, with no clear D. The CDR3 length is 15 residues. V gave up 0 bases and J gave up 0 bases, with 10 bases separating them. CDR1 SGHNT and CDR2 YYREEE come from the germline V gene (reference sequence). The CDR3 here is CASSLGGRSSYEQYF. CDR3 DNA: TGTGCCAGCAGCTTGGGAGGAAGAAGCTCCTACGAGCAGTACTTC.

The rearrangement links TRBV28 to TRBJ2-7, with 12 bases that match TRBD2. Germline V CDR1 and CDR2: MDHEN, SYDVKM. The CDR3 covers 15 residues. V trimming: 6 bases; J trimming: 1 base; junction bases outside the gene matches: 4. For the CDR3, the DNA is TGTGCCAGCAGCTCAGGGACTAGCGGGTCCTACGAGCAGTACTTC. This gives the protein CASSSGTSGSYEQYF. The whole variable domain, filled in from reference TRBV28 and TRBJ2-7, reads DVKVTQSSRYLVKRTGEKVFLECVQDMDHENMFWYRQDPGLGLRLIYFSYDVKMKEKGDIPEGYSVSREKKERFSLILESASTNQTSMYLCASSSGTSGSYEQYFGPGTRLTVT.